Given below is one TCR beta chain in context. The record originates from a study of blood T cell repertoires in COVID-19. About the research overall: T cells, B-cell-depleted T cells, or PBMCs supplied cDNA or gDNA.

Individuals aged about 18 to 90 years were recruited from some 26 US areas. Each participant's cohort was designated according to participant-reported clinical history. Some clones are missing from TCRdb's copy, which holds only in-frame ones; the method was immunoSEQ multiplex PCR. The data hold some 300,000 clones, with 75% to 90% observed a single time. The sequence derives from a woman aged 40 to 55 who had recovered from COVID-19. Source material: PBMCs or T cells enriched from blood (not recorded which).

The CDR3 DNA reads as TGTGCCAGCACGGCAGGGCAAAATCAGCCCCAGCATTTT. This translates into CASTAGQNQPQHF. V and J are TRBV6-4 and TRBJ1-5; weak D call: TRBD1 (5 bases). The CDR3 runs 13 residues. The V end was cut by 7 bases, the J end by 4 bases, with 11 bases between. Germline V gene lookup returns CDR1 MRHNA and CDR2 SNTAGT.